The TCR beta chain under discussion was sequenced for a study of CD8 T cells in Susac syndrome. Germline V lookup: CDR1 SGHVS, CDR2 FQNEAQ. CDR3 length: 16 amino acids. After removal of 5 bases from V and 2 bases from J, the junction contained 9 bases not matched to a gene. RNA totalling roughly 0.45 to 1 ug underwent reverse transcription with random hexamers. Across 54 Vbeta and 13 Jbeta, TCR beta CDR3 was amplified with immunoSEQ multiplex PCR. One entry per CDR3 protein, called by TCRdb with MiXCR from the immunoSEQ multiplex PCR reads. The sample holds approximately 220,000 distinct CDR3 sequences, roughly nine tenths seen once. Multiple sclerosis controls were treatment-naive patients with stable or active relapsing-remitting disease. FACS enriched CD8+ TEMRA cells, while bulk CD8+ and CD4+ were negatively isolated.

This receptor was obtained from a human donor with multiple sclerosis. The specimen was CD8+ T cells from PBMCs. The V call is TRBV7-8, the J call TRBJ1-1; 9 nucleotides agree with TRBD1. The CDR3 bases are TGTGCCAGCAGCCTCCCTCGGGGACAGGGAAACACTGAAGCTTTCTTT. This encodes CASSLPRGQGNTEAFF.